What follows are 11 T cell receptor beta chains derived from one specimen sequenced in a study of blood T cell repertoires in COVID-19. Clones were sequenced by immunoSEQ multiplex PCR, and TCRdb holds only the in-frame ones, with some missing. The repertoire holds tens of thousands of clones, 82% seen once, with around 14% in the top ten. Sequencing used peripheral blood. Every receptor here comes from a human donor with acute or convalescent COVID-19. The donor label of this sample is uncertain.

As to this clone: A read error may account for a junction end that differs from germline. The chain is built from TRBV7-2 and TRBJ2-7; 7 bases agree with TRBD1. Germline V lookup: CDR1 SGHTA, CDR2 FQGNSA. The length of the CDR3 is 15 residues. The CDR3 sequence: CASCFGTVGSYEQYF. CDR3 nucleotide sequence: TGTGCCAGCTGCTTTGGGACAGTGGGATCCTACGAGCAGTACTTC.

V gene TRBV12-3 or TRBV12-4 combines with J gene TRBJ1-1; a possible D gene is TRBD1 (5 bases). The V and J ends lost 8 bases and 2 bases respectively, with 12 bases between them. CDR3 length: 13 amino acids. CDR3 DNA sequence: TGTGCCAGCGGGCCCCAGGGTAACACTGAAGCTTTCTTT. Residues: CASGPQGNTEAFF.

A note on this clone: Other DNA sequences in the same sample also yield this CDR3. The chain employs TRBV3-1 (or the pseudogene TRBV3-2) and TRBJ2-7, with 9 positions matching TRBD2. CDR3 length: 15 residues. With V trimmed by 6 bases and J by 1 base, 7 bases remained unmatched. Germline V gives CDR1 LGHDT, CDR2 YNNKEL (reference sequence). The DNA for the CDR3 is TGTGCCAGCAGTCCACTAGCGGGCGGTTCCTACGAGCAGTACTTC. Translated: CASSPLAGGSYEQYF.

The CDR3 loop is CASSVRGRGNSPLHF. In DNA form, the CDR3 reads TGTGCCAGCAGCGTCAGGGGGCGCGGGAATTCACCCCTCCACTTT. V usage is TRBV11-2 and J usage is TRBJ1-6; 8 nucleotides align to TRBD1. This CDR3 is 15 amino acids long. Germline CDR1 and CDR2: SGHAT and FQNNGV. J lost 7 bases, V lost 5 bases, and 7 bases had no gene match.

This clone was seen a few times. The chain employs TRBV2 and TRBJ2-2, with TRBD1 matching 7 bases. The CDR3 covers 18 residues. J gave up 3 bases and V 7 bases, and 17 bases lay outside the gene matches. Germline CDR1 is SNHLY and CDR2 is FYNNEI. CDR3 protein: CASKPMTGIGHDTGELFF. The CDR3 bases are TGTGCCAGCAAACCTATGACAGGGATCGGACACGACACCGGGGAGCTGTTTTTT.

The chain carries TRBV4-2 and TRBJ1-5; the D gene is possibly TRBD1 (5 bases). Trimming stripped 1 base from V and 6 bases from J, with 7 bases between. This CDR3 is built from 13 residues. From germline, CDR1 is LGHNA and CDR2 YNFKEQ. This chain's CDR3 is CASSQGTGQPQHF. The CDR3 nucleotides are TGTGCCAGCAGCCAAGGAACAGGTCAGCCCCAGCATTTT.

The chain employs TRBV7-2 and TRBJ1-1; no clear D. CDR3 length: 14 amino acids. Germline CDR1 is SGHTA and CDR2 is FQGNSA. With 3 bases removed from V and 1 base from J, the gap between germline ends came to 9 bases. CDR3 loop: CASSFSTSNTEAFF. CDR3 in DNA: TGTGCCAGCAGCTTTAGTACTTCGAACACTGAAGCTTTCTTT.

The CDR3 sequence is CASSLGGSLHF. The CDR3 region has the DNA TGTGCCAGCAGCTTAGGGGGTTCCCTCCACTTT. This chain connects TRBV2 to TRBJ1-6, with TRBD1 as a possible D gene (6 bases). Germline values: CDR1 SNHLY, CDR2 FYNNEI. Trimming removed 6 bases from V and 14 bases from J, with 11 bases in between. The CDR3 loop spans 11 amino acids.

V is TRBV7-2 and J is TRBJ2-5; the D is unclear. CDR1 SGHTA and CDR2 FQGNSA come from the germline V gene. CDR3 length equals 14 residues. V was clipped by 3 bases and J by 0 bases, with 8 bases between them. In nucleotides, the CDR3 is TGTGCCAGCAGCTTGATGGGCAACCAAGAGACCCAGTACTTC. Its protein product is CASSLMGNQETQYF.

The gene calls are TRBV30 and TRBJ1-2; 11 bases align to TRBD1. The CDR3 loop spans 15 amino acids. Germline V lookup: CDR1 GTSNPN, CDR2 SVGIG (reference sequence). The V and J ends lost 3 bases and 4 bases, in that order; junction bases with no gene match: 7. The CDR3 sequence: CAWRGTGGRSYGYTF. DNA of the CDR3: TGTGCCTGGAGGGGGACAGGGGGTAGGAGCTATGGCTACACCTTC. Filled out from reference TRBV30 and TRBJ1-2, the complete variable domain reads SQTIHQWPATLVQPVGSPLSLECTVEGTSNPNLYWYRQAAGRGLQLLFYSVGIGQISSEVPQNLSASRPQDRQFILSSKKLLLSDSGFYLCAWRGTGGRSYGYTFGSGTRLTVV.

This chain uses TRBV10-3 with TRBJ2-5; 13 bases fit TRBD2. J gave up 5 bases and V 6 bases, and 6 bases lay outside the gene matches. This CDR3 comprises 15 residues. Germline V gene data show CDR1 as ENHRY and CDR2 as SYGVKD. The CDR3: CAISTGTSGVETQYF. In DNA, the CDR3 is TGTGCCATCAGCACCGGGACTAGCGGGGTTGAGACCCAGTACTTC.